Shown below are 11 T cell receptor beta chains from a single sample sequenced in a study of tumor-infiltrating lymphocytes in primary liver carcinoma. Co-extracting RNA and DNA was done with about 20-34 mg of unsorted bulk tissue as input. TCR beta cDNA was made from 450 to 550 ng total RNA with a constant-region primer. Generation of the TCR beta libraries relied on three nested multiplex PCR rounds using slightly modified ARM-PCR. A C-beta reverse primer and TRBV1-TRBV30 forward primers served in each of the first two PCR rounds, at ten to eleven cycles apiece. TCRdb reprocessed the multiplex PCR reads via MiXCR and lists one record per CDR3 protein. The sample has around 120,000 distinct CDR3 sequences; 65% to 75% are singletons. The sequenced sample consisted of tumor-adjacent normal liver tissue. The source is a woman aged 60 to 75 with primary liver carcinoma and hepatitis B virus infection.

The rearrangement links TRBV29-1 to TRBJ1-5; maybe TRBD1 (5 bases). CDR1 and CDR2 (germline): SQVTM, ANQGSEA. With 0 bases removed from V and 12 bases from J, the gap between germline ends came to 12 bases. This CDR3 contains 12 residues. CDR3 protein: CSVEDRGRNQHF. CDR3 DNA: TGCAGCGTTGAAGATCGGGGGAGAAACCAGCATTTT.

With regard to this clonotype: The junction and the germline gene differ at one end; a read error may be behind it. This sequence joins TRBV12-5 and TRBJ2-2; the D gene is possibly TRBD2 (5 bases). This CDR3 region has 14 residues. Germline CDR1 and CDR2: LGHNT and FRNRAP. The CDR3 bases are TGTCCTAGTGGTTTTCGGGCGGGCATCGGGGAGCTGTTTTTT. It translates to CPSGFRAGIGELFF.

About this clonotype: A much larger clonotype is one base distant, so this may be a read error. The DNA of the CDR3 is TGTGCCAGCAGCTCCCTACTCGTCAGGGGGGGTTTGAGGCGCACAGATACGCAGTATTTT. This translates into CASSSLLVRGGLRRTDTQYF. The rearrangement joins TRBV7-8 to TRBJ2-3; D could derive from TRBD1 or TRBD2 (7 bases each). V shed 4 bases and J shed 1 base, with 27 bases lying between them. The CDR3 covers 20 residues. The germline V gene encodes CDR1 SGHVS and CDR2 FQNEAQ.

This clonotype was seen at least ten times. The chain is built from TRBV5-1 and TRBJ2-5, with TRBD1 identical over 7 bases. There are 16 residues in the CDR3. The J segment lost 1 base and the V segment lost 0 bases, leaving 6 bases of the junction unmatched. Germline V gene lookup returns CDR1 SGHRS and CDR2 YFSETQ. This CDR3 is CASSLGTTGPQETQYF. DNA of the CDR3: TGCGCCAGCAGCTTGGGAACGACAGGGCCCCAAGAGACCCAGTACTTC.

As concerns this clonotype: A much larger clone differs from this one at a single base, so this may be a read error. The J gene is TRBJ2-1, the V gene TRBV21-1; the table's D gene call, TRBD2, was not cross checked with the DNA. TRBV21-1 is a pseudogene segment. This CDR3 region has 18 residues. CDR3 sequence reads: CASSKVELAGWAFNEQFF. The CDR3, as DNA: TGTGCCAGCAGCAAAGTGGAACTAGCGGGATGGGCGTTCAATGAGCAGTTCTTC.

The genes are TRBV6-1 and TRBJ1-2; maybe TRBD1 (6 bases). Germline CDR1 is MNHNS and CDR2 is SASEGT. The CDR3 consists of 14 residues. The germline V and J ends were trimmed by 2 bases and 12 bases, with 19 bases remaining between them. The CDR3, as DNA: TGTGCCAGCAGTGAAAACTGGCCAGGGGAAGGCCACACCTTC. It encodes CASSENWPGEGHTF.

Comment on this clonotype: At one end the junction does not follow the germline gene, possibly because of a read error. The chain couples TRBV11-1 to TRBJ2-3; 7 positions agree with TRBD2. The CDR3 is made up of 14 amino acids. CDR1 is SGHAT, CDR2 FQDESV, per germline (reference sequence). The DNA of the CDR3 is TGTGCCAGCAGCATAAGGCGACGCGCGGGAGAGTCTCACTTT. Protein sequence: CASSIRRRAGESHF.

In regard to this clonotype: Mismatch with germline at one junction end may stem from a read error. This chain links TRBV11-2 with TRBJ2-1; possibly TRBD2 for D (6 bases). Per germline, CDR1 SGHAT and CDR2 FQNNGV. The CDR3 is 15 amino acids. The CDR3 spells CASRVGLMAYNEQLF. DNA of the CDR3: TGTGCCAGCAGAGTGGGACTCATGGCCTACAATGAGCAGCTCTTC.

The chain couples TRBV7-8 to TRBJ2-1, with 11 bases that match TRBD2. Germline V gene data show CDR1 as SGHVS and CDR2 as FQNEAQ. This CDR3 contains 18 residues. CDR3 bases: TGTGTAAACAGCTCCGGGGTGCTAGCGGGGGGTACCTGCAATGAGCAGTTCTTC. It codes for CVNSSGVLAGGTCNEQFF.

Concerning this clonotype itself: This may be a read error: a much more frequent sequence differs by one nucleotide. This chain joins TRBV7-9 and TRBJ1-2; 7 nucleotides align to TRBD1. CDR3 length: 13 residues. The germline CDR1 and CDR2 sequences are SEHNR and FQNEAQ (reference sequence). Here the CDR3 DNA reads TGTGCCAGCAGCTACAGGGGTGACTATGACTACACCTTC. Protein: CASSYRGDYDYTF.

This clonotype has a handful of counts. A single base separates this from a much larger clone, so it may be a read error. The chain carries TRBV6-5 and TRBJ2-5; D ambiguous. The germline V gene encodes CDR1 MNHEY and CDR2 SVGAGI. This CDR3 comprises 15 residues. The CDR3 DNA is TGTGCCAGCAGTTACTCGCGGCCAAGCCAAGAGGCCCAGTACTTC. Translating gives CASSYSRPSQEAQYF.